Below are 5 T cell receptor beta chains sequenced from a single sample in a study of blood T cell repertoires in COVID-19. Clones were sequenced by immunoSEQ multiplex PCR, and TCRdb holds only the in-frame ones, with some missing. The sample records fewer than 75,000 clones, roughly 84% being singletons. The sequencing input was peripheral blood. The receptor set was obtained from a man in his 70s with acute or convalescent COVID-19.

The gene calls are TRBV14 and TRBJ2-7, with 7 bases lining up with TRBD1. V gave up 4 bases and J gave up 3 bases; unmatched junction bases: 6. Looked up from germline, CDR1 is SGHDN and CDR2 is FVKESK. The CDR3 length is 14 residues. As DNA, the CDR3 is TGTGCCAGCAGCCGACAGGGTATCTTCTACGAGCAGTACTTC. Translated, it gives CASSRQGIFYEQYF. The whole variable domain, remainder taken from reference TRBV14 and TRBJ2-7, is EAGVTQFPSHSVIEKGQTVTLRCDPISGHDNLYWYRRVMGKEIKFLLHFVKESKQDESGMPNNRFLAERTGGTYSTLKVQPAELEDSGVYFCASSRQGIFYEQYFGPGTRLTVT.

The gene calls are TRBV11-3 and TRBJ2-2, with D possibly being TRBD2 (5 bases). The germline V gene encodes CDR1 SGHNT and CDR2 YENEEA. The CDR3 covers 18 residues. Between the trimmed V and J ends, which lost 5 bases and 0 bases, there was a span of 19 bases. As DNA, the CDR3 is TGTGCCAGCAGCCCCGGGGTAATTGGCCGCTCGAACACCGGGGAGCTGTTTTTT. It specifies CASSPGVIGRSNTGELFF.

The CDR3 DNA reads TGTGCCAGCAGTCCCAGGGGCGTCGAACGCCCTGAAGCTTTCTTT. This sequence encodes CASSPRGVERPEAFF. J is TRBJ1-1 and V is TRBV27, with a possible D match to TRBD1 (6 bases). The V and J ends lost 5 bases and 6 bases respectively, with 19 bases between them. CDR3 length: 15 amino acids. Germline V CDR1 and CDR2: MNHEY, SMNVEV (reference sequence).

The DNA of the CDR3 is TGTGCCAGCACCCCGACATACAACGCGAACACCGGGGAGCTGTTTTTT. Its protein is CASTPTYNANTGELFF. V usage is TRBV6-2 or TRBV6-3 and J usage is TRBJ2-2; D call uncertain. CDR3 length: 16 residues. Germline assignment: CDR1 MNHEY and CDR2 SVGEGT. Trimming left V 7 bases short and J 0 bases short, with 15 bases between.

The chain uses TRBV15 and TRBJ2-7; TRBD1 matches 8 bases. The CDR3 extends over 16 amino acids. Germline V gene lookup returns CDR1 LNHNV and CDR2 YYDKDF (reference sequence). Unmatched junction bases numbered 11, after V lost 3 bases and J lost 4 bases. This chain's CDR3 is CATSSDPEQGVYEQYF. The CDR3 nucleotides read TGTGCCACCAGCAGTGACCCCGAACAGGGGGTTTACGAGCAGTACTTC.